The clone carrying this T cell receptor beta chain was found a few times. Antigen unknown. The source of the sample is a study of post-analysis software for immune sequencing data. Study summary: Clinical courses comprised relapsing-remitting, secondary progressive and progressive-relapsing multiple sclerosis. Findings and limits, study-wide: A few TRBV segments, TRBV5-6, TRBV5-1 and TRBV20-1 among them, were found more frequent in patients than controls. There was significantly lower normalized Chao1 diversity in multiple sclerosis patients than in controls.

cDNA libraries of TCR beta carried unique molecular identifiers. The source material, roughly 0.9 to 11 million T cells, gave rise to about 520,000 cDNA molecules. TCRdb reprocessed the PCR reads with MiXCR, giving one entry per CDR3 protein. There are roughly 600,000 distinct CDR3 sequences in the sample; around 44% occur only once, and roughly 1.7% lies in the top ten. The CDR3 totals 17 residues. After removal of 4 bases from V and 3 bases from J, the junction contained 13 bases not matched to a gene. From germline, CDR1 is SGHRS and CDR2 YFSETQ. This chain connects TRBV5-1 to TRBJ1-1; TRBD1 agrees at 9 bases. The sequenced sample consisted of blood. This receptor was taken from a girl aged 10 to 17 with multiple sclerosis. The CDR3 protein is CASSRSRDRVWYTEAFF. The CDR3 bases are TGCGCCAGCAGCCGATCCCGGGACAGGGTTTGGTACACTGAAGCTTTCTTT.